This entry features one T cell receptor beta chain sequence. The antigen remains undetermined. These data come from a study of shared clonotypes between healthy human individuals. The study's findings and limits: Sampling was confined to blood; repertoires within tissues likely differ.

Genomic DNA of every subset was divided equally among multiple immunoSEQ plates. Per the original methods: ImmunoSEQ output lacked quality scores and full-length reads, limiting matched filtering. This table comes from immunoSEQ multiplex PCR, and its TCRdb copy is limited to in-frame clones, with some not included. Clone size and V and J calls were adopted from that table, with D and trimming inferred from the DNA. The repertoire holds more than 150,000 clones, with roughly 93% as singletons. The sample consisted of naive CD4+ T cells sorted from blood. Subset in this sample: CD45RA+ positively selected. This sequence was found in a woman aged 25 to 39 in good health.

The DNA of the CDR3 is TGTGCCAGCAGTTACTCGACAGGGGTTGCCGGGGAGCTGTTTTTT. It translates to CASSYSTGVAGELFF. The chain recombines TRBV6-5 with TRBJ2-2; 8 bases map to TRBD1. Germline V lookup: CDR1 MNHEY, CDR2 SVGAGI. With 0 bases clipped from V and 6 bases from J, the junction kept 3 bases outside the gene matches. The CDR3 runs 15 residues.